This paragraph reports one T cell receptor (beta chain). Its antigen is as yet unknown. This entry comes from a study of cytomegalovirus exposure and HLA in healthy donors. Regarding the study as a whole: Sequencing likely produced, as an artifact, a cluster of highly shared sequence variants. Most subjects' HLA-A and HLA-B alleles were reportedly predicted from TCR beta sequences.

13 Jbeta primers and 60 Vbeta primers were used for the PCR. TCRdb's table, derived via immunoSEQ multiplex PCR, lists solely in-frame clones and lacks some. Of about 200,000 clones in the sample, about four fifths were seen once. Germline-derived CDR1 and CDR2 are SGHDT and YYEEEE. Trimming removed 3 bases from V and 1 base from J, with 16 bases in between. This CDR3 region has 16 residues. This chain joins TRBV5-6 and TRBJ1-2, with TRBD1 as a possible D gene (5 bases). This TCR came from a man aged 18 to 30 in good health and CMV-seronegative. The specimen was PBMCs. CDR3 in amino acids: CASSSPGGVLNYGYTF. The CDR3 DNA reads TGTGCCAGCAGCTCTCCGGGGGGAGTGCTTAACTATGGCTACACCTTC.